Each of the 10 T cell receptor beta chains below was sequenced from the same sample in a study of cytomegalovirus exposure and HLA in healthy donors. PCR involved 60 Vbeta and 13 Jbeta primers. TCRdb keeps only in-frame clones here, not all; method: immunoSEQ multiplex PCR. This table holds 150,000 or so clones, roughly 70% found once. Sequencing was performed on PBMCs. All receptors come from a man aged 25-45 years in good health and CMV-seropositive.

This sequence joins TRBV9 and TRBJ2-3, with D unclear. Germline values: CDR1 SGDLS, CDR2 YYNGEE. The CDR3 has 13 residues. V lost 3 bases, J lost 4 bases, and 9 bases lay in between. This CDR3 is CASSARLPDTQYF. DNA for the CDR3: TGTGCCAGCAGCGCGAGGTTGCCAGATACGCAGTATTTT.

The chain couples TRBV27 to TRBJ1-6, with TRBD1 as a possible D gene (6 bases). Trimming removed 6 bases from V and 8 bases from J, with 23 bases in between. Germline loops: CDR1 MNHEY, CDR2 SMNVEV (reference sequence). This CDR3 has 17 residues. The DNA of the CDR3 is TGTGCCAGCAGAACGACTATCCAGGGGCGCCGACATTCACCCCTCCACTTT. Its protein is CASRTTIQGRRHSPLHF.

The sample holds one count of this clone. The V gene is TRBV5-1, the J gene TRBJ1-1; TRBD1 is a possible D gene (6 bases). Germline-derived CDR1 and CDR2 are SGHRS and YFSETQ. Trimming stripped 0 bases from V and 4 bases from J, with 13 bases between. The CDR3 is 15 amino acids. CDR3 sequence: CASSLDWGQGTEAFF. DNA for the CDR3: TGCGCCAGCAGCTTGGATTGGGGGCAGGGCACTGAAGCTTTCTTT.

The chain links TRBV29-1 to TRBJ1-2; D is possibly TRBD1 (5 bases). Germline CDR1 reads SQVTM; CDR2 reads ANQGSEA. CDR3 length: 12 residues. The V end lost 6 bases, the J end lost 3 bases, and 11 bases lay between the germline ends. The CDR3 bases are TGCAGCGTGTCCGGGACTGACTATGGCTACACCTTC. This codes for CSVSGTDYGYTF.

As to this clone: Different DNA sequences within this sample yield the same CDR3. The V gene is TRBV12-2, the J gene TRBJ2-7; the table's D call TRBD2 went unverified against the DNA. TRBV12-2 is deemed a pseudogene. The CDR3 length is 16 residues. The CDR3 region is CASRRGRSITPYEQYF. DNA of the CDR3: TGTGCAAGTCGCCGCGGGAGGTCGATAACTCCCTACGAGCAGTACTTC.

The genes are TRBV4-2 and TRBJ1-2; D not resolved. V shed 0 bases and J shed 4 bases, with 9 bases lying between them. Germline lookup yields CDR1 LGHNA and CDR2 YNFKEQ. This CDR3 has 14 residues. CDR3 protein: CASSQDGTVYGYTF. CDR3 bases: TGTGCCAGCAGCCAAGATGGTACTGTCTATGGCTACACCTTC.

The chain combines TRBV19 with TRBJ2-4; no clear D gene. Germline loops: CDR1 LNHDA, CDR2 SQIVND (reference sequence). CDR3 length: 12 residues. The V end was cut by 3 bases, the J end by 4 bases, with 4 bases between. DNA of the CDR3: TGTGCCAGTAGTATCCAGAAAAACATTCAGTACTTC. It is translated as CASSIQKNIQYF.

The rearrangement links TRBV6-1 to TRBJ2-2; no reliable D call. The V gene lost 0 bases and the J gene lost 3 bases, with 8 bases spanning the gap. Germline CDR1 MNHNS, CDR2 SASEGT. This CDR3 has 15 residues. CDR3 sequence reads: CASSEAPGYTGELFF. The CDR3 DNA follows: TGTGCCAGCAGTGAAGCTCCCGGTTACACCGGGGAGCTGTTTTTT.

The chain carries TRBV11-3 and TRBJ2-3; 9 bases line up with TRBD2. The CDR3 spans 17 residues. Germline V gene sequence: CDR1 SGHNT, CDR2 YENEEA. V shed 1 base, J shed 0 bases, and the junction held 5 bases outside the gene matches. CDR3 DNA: TGTGCCAGCAGCTTAGTATTCGGGACTAGCAGCACAGATACGCAGTATTTT. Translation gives CASSLVFGTSSTDTQYF.

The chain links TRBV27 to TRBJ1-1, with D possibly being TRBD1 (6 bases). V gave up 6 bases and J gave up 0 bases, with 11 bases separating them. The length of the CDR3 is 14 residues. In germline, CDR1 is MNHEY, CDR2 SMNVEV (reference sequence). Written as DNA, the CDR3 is TGTGCCAGCAGCCCGGGACATCTGAACACTGAAGCTTTCTTT. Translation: CASSPGHLNTEAFF.